This entry lists 5 T cell receptor beta chains sequenced from one sample in a study. TCRdb used MiXCR to reprocess the 5' RACE reads, holding one entry per CDR3 protein. The data contain approximately 53,000 distinct CDR3 sequences, 25% to 30% of them seen just once; the ten biggest clones take up approximately 3.2%. Sample: tumor-infiltrating memory CD4+ T cells sorted from the breast tumor. The subset is: memory CD4+ T cells, CD4+CD45RO+CD25-. These receptor sequences come from a female donor with breast cancer.

This clonotype was seen only a few times. Compared with germline, one end of the junction differs, possibly owing to a read error. The chain combines TRBV7-7 with TRBJ2-3; the D gene could be TRBD1 or TRBD2 (5 bases each). Looked up from germline, CDR1 is SSHAT and CDR2 is FNYEAQ (reference sequence). The CDR3 consists of 13 residues. Here the CDR3 reads CASSLQEADTQYF. CDR3 DNA sequence: TGTGCTAGCAGCTTACAGGAGGCAGATACGCAGTATTTT. Full variable domain (rest looked up from reference TRBV7-7 and TRBJ2-3): GAGVSQSPRYKVTKRGQDVTLRCDPISSHATLYWYQQALGQGPEFLTYFNYEAQPDKSGLPSDRFSAERPEGSISTLTIQRTEQRDSAMYRCASSLQEADTQYFGPGTRLTVL.

The chain couples TRBV2 to TRBJ1-4, with 9 bases fitting TRBD1. The CDR3 totals 14 residues. J gave up 8 bases and V 6 bases, and 7 bases lay outside the gene matches. Germline V lookup: CDR1 SNHLY, CDR2 FYNNEI. The CDR3 sequence: CASRKGTGREKLFF. DNA of the CDR3: TGTGCCAGCAGGAAAGGGACAGGGAGGGAAAAACTGTTTTTT.

The chain links TRBV9 to TRBJ2-3; TRBD2 matches 9 bases. The CDR3 spans 16 residues. The ends lost 0 bases at V and 5 bases at J; junction bases unmatched: 7. Germline V lookup: CDR1 SGDLS, CDR2 YYNGEE. CDR3 amino acids: CASSVERLAALDTQYF. CDR3 sequence (DNA): TGTGCCAGCAGCGTAGAGAGACTAGCGGCCTTAGATACGCAGTATTTT.

This clonotype was recorded a few times. The rearrangement links TRBV6-5 to TRBJ2-1; tentative D call: TRBD2 (7 bases). Trimming took 6 bases from V and 8 from J, leaving 23 bases between them. Germline CDR1 MNHEY, CDR2 SVGAGI. The CDR3 length is 16 residues. Here the CDR3 reads CASRTIRWGGGDEQFF. Written as DNA, the CDR3 is TGTGCCAGCAGGACGATCCGGTGGGGAGGGGGGGATGAGCAGTTCTTC.

The chain links TRBV7-9 to TRBJ2-2; either TRBD1 or TRBD2 may supply D (5 bases each). The germline V gene encodes CDR1 SEHNR and CDR2 FQNEAQ (reference sequence). The CDR3 has 14 amino acids. The germline V and J ends were trimmed by 10 bases and 6 bases, with 18 bases remaining between them. CDR3 protein: CATSGLGNAGELFF. The CDR3 DNA is TGTGCCACCTCGGGGCTAGGCAACGCCGGGGAGCTGTTTTTT. Combining the CDR3 with reference TRBV7-9 and TRBJ2-2 gives the whole variable domain DTGVSQNPRHKITKRGQNVTFRCDPISEHNRLYWYRQTLGQGPEFLTYFQNEAQLEKSRLLSDRFSAERPKGSFSTLEIQRTEQGDSAMYLCATSGLGNAGELFFGEGSRLTVL.